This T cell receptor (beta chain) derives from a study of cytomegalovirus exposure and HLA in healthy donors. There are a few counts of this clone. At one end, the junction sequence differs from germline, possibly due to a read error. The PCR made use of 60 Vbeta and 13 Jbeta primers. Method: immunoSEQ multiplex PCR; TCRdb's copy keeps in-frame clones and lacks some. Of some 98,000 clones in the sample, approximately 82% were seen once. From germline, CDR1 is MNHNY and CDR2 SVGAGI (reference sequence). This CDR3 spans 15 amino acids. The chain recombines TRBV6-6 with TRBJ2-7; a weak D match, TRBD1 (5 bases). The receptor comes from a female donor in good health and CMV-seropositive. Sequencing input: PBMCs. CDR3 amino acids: CSSSYTPQGSYEQYF. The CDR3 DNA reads TGTTCCAGCAGTTACACCCCCCAGGGCTCCTACGAGCAGTACTTC.